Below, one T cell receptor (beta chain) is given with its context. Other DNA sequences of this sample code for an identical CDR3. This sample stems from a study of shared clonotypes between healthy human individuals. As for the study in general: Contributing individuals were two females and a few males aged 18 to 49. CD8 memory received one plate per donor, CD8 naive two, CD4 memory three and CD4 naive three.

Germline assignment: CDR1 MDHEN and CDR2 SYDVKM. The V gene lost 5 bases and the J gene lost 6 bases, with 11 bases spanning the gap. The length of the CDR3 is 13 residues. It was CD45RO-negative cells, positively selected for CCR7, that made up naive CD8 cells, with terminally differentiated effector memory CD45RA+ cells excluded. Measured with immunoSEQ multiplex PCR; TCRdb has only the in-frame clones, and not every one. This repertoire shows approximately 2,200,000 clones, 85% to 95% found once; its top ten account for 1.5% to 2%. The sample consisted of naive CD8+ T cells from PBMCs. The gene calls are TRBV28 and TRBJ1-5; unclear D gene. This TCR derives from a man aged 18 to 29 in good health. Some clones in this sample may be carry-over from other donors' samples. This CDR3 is CASSPVGSQPQHF. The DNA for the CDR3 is TGTGCCAGCAGTCCCGTGGGGAGTCAGCCCCAGCATTTT.